The TCR beta chain described here comes from a study of a mutant IDH1 vaccine in newly diagnosed glioma. Study in general: Treatment recipients were approximately 62% male and approximately 40% female, and their mean age was around 40 years.

Note on this clone: No antigen is known for it.

Study results and limitations: Pseudoprogression apparently tracked independently of changes in top peripheral T cell clonotypes.

Data came from immunoSEQ multiplex PCR; TCRdb stores just in-frame clones and leaves some out. Here the sample spans about 59,000 clones, 91% being singletons. V shed 4 bases and J 4 bases; nucleotides not matched to a gene: 10. CDR1 and CDR2 from the germline V gene are SGDLS and YYNGEE. This CDR3 has 15 residues. Time point of the sample: baseline, week 1 (first vaccination visit). As to treatment: pre-vaccination baseline after standard-of-care therapy. Sequenced material: PBMCs, taken from a glioma patient treated with radiotherapy, temozolomide or both. The gene calls are TRBV9 and TRBJ1-2; 7 positions agree with TRBD1. The sequence derives from a man aged 50 to 60 with glioma. CDR3 residues: CASSSRGTDLYGYTF. The CDR3 coding sequence is TGTGCCAGCAGCTCCAGGGGGACAGACCTCTATGGCTACACCTTC.